The entry below gives a single TCR beta chain sequence along with its context. Produced via immunoSEQ multiplex PCR; TCRdb's table is partial and in-frame only. The top ten hold less than 6.5% of the sample, which has approximately 96,000 clones, more than 70% seen once. The data originate from a study of T cell responses to AZD1222 COVID-19 vaccine. This receptor was obtained from an adult who received the AZD1222 COVID-19 vaccine. The sample here was peripheral blood, taken 28 days after the second AZD1222 dose.

The CDR3 region is CASSESGVKAFF. CDR3 DNA sequence: TGTGCCAGCAGTGAATCCGGGGTTAAGGCTTTCTTT. The rearrangement joins TRBV25-1 to TRBJ1-1, with D unresolved. V was pared by 1 base and J by 11 bases, with 11 bases between. Germline CDR1 reads MGHDK; CDR2 reads SYGVNS. The CDR3 extends over 12 amino acids.